The 10 T cell receptor beta chains reported below all come from one sample, sequenced in a study of blood T cells in healthy people across ages. The use of a sample-barcoded 5' primer and a J-beta primer mix characterized a second PCR of about 7 to 12 cycles. TCRdb called the 5' RACE reads again in MiXCR, with one record for every CDR3 protein. The table has roughly 1,100,000 distinct CDR3 sequences, roughly a quarter seen once. The same sample was also studied in work on T cells of mothers and their children.

The sample comprised blood. The receptors derive from a girl aged 2 to 9 in good health.

The chain couples TRBV11-2 to TRBJ2-2, with TRBD2 matching over 8 bases. Germline V gene data show CDR1 as SGHAT and CDR2 as FQNNGV. The CDR3 covers 13 residues. Losses at the gene ends were 4 bases for V and 7 bases for J; bases not matched to a gene: 2. CDR3 residues: CASSYLAGGELFF. CDR3 in DNA: TGTGCCAGCAGCTACCTAGCGGGCGGGGAGCTGTTTTTT.

The chain employs TRBV20-1 and TRBJ2-1; 7 nucleotides agree with TRBD1. Germline loops: CDR1 DFQATT, CDR2 SNEGSKA (reference sequence). The CDR3 consists of 14 residues. The J segment lost 4 bases and the V segment lost 5 bases, leaving 8 bases of the junction unmatched. CDR3 region: CSAASGTAYNEQFF. The CDR3 DNA follows: TGCAGTGCTGCCTCCGGGACAGCTTACAATGAGCAGTTCTTC.

The chain is built from TRBV2 and TRBJ2-5, with D perhaps TRBD1 or TRBD2 (6 bases each). The V gene lost 4 bases and the J gene lost 2 bases, with 11 bases spanning the gap. CDR1 is SNHLY, CDR2 FYNNEI, per germline. CDR3 length: 14 amino acids. DNA of the CDR3: TGTGCCAGCAGTGCGGGGGCGGTTCAAGAGACCCAGTACTTC. Protein sequence: CASSAGAVQETQYF.

This sequence joins TRBV29-1 and TRBJ2-1; D is ambiguous. V shed 4 bases and J shed 5 bases, with 15 bases lying between them. Germline V gene sequence: CDR1 SQVTM, CDR2 ANQGSEA. The CDR3 contains 14 residues. The DNA of the CDR3 is TGCAGCGTTGGTGGGGTCACCCAAAACAATGAGCAGTTCTTC. This sequence encodes CSVGGVTQNNEQFF.

This clonotype was seen repeatedly, ten times or more. The rearrangement joins TRBV15 to TRBJ2-7, with D tentatively TRBD1 or TRBD2 (5 bases each). The CDR3 sequence is 15 residues long. Trimming cost V 1 base and J 1 base, with 11 bases left between them. Per germline, CDR1 LNHNV and CDR2 YYDKDF (reference sequence). The CDR3 sequence: CATSRARDGSYEQYF. DNA of the CDR3: TGTGCCACCAGCAGAGCCCGGGACGGATCCTACGAGCAGTACTTC.

CDR3: CASSVAGAAYGYTF. In nucleotides, the CDR3 is TGTGCCAGCAGCGTAGCAGGGGCGGCCTATGGCTACACCTTC. The rearrangement uses TRBV9 and TRBJ1-2; a weak D match, TRBD1 (6 bases). The CDR3 runs to 14 residues. Germline lookup yields CDR1 SGDLS and CDR2 YYNGEE. The germline V and J ends were trimmed by 0 bases and 4 bases, with 10 bases remaining between them.

This clonotype was counted only a few times. This chain connects TRBV5-1 to TRBJ2-5; 9 nucleotides match TRBD2. Germline CDR1 SGHRS, CDR2 YFSETQ. V lost 4 bases to trimming and J lost 4 bases; unmatched junction nucleotides: 5. CDR3 length: 14 residues. CDR3 DNA: TGCGCCAGCAGCGGGTCACTAGCGGGAGAGACCCAGTACTTC. It translates to CASSGSLAGETQYF.

The chain uses TRBV12-3 or TRBV12-4 and TRBJ1-3; D is ambiguous. CDR3 length: 12 amino acids. Trimming shortened V by 6 bases and J by 8 bases, and 11 bases separated the two germline ends. The CDR3 sequence is CASSPTRYTIYF. The CDR3 DNA reads TGTGCCAGCAGCCCAACCCGTTACACCATATATTTT.

The rearrangement joins TRBV4-3 to TRBJ2-1; TRBD2 matches at 8 bases. This CDR3 region has 15 residues. Looked up from germline, CDR1 is LGHNA and CDR2 is YSLEER. V gave up 4 bases and J gave up 5 bases; unmatched junction bases: 7. As DNA, the CDR3 is TGCGCCAGCAGCCCCGTTGCGGGGGGCAACAATGAGCAGTTCTTC. This sequence encodes CASSPVAGGNNEQFF.

The rearrangement uses TRBV23-1 and TRBJ2-3, with 8 bases aligning to TRBD2. TRBV23-1 qualifies as an ORF whose function is uncertain. The V and J ends lost 4 bases and 0 bases, in that order; junction bases with no gene match: 9. The CDR3 contains 17 residues. The CDR3 nucleotides read TGCGCCAGCAGTCGACCCTTACTAGCGGCTAGCACAGATACGCAGTATTTT. This sequence encodes CASSRPLLAASTDTQYF.